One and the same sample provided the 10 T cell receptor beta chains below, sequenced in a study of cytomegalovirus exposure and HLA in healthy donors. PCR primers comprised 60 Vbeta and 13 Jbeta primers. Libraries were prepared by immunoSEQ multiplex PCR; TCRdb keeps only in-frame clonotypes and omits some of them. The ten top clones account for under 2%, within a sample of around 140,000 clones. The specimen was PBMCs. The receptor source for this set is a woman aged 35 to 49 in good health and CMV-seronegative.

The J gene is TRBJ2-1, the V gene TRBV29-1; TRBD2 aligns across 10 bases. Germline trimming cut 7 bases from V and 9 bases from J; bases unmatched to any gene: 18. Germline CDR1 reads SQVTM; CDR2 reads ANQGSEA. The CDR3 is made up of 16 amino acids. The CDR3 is CSAYSPLAGFQGEQFF. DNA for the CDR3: TGCAGCGCCTATTCCCCACTAGCGGGGTTCCAGGGTGAGCAGTTCTTC.

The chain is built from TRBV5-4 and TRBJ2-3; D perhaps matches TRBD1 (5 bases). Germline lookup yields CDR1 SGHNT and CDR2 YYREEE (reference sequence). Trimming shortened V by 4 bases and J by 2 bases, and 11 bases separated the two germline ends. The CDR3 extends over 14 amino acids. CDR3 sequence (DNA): TGTGCCAGCAGCGTGACAGATGACACAGATACGCAGTATTTT. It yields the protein CASSVTDDTDTQYF.

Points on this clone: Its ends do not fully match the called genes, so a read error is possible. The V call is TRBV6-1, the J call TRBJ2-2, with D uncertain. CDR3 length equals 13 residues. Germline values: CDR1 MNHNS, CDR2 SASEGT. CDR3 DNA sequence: TGTGCCAGCATCCTGATGAACTCCGGGGAGCTGTTTTTT. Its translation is CASILMNSGELFF.

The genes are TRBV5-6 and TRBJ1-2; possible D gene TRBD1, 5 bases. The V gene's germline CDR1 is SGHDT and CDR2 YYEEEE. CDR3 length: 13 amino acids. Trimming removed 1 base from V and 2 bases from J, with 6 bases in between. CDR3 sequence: CASSLNRNYGYTF. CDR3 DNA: TGTGCCAGCAGCTTGAACAGGAACTATGGCTACACCTTC.

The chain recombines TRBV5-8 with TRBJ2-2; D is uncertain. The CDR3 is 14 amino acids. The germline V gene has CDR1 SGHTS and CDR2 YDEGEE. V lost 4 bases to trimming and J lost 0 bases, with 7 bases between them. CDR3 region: CASSIPANTGELFF. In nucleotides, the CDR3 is TGTGCCAGCAGCATACCGGCGAACACCGGGGAGCTGTTTTTT.

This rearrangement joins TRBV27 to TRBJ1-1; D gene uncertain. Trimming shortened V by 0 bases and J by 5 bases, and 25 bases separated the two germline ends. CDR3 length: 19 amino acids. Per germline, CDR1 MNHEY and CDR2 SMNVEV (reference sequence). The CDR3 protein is CASSLSPRVFAASETEAFF. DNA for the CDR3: TGTGCCAGCAGTTTATCACCTCGGGTTTTTGCCGCCTCCGAGACTGAAGCTTTCTTT.

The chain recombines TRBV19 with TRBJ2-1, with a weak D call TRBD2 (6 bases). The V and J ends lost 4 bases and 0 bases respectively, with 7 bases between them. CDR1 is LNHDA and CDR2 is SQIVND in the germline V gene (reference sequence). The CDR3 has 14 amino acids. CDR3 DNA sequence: TGTGCCAGTAGTAGCGGGAACTCCTACAATGAGCAGTTCTTC. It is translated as CASSSGNSYNEQFF.

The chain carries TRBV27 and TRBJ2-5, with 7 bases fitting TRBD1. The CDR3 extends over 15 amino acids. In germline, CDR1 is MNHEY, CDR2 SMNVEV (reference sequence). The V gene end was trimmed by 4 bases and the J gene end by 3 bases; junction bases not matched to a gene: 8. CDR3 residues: CASSWGQTGKETQYF. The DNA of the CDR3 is TGTGCCAGCAGTTGGGGCCAGACAGGGAAAGAGACCCAGTACTTC.

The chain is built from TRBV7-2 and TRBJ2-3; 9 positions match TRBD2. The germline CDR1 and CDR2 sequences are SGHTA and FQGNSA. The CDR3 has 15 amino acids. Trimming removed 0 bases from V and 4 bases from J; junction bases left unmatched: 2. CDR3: CASSLAAGGADTQYF. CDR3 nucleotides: TGTGCCAGCAGCTTAGCAGCGGGGGGCGCAGATACGCAGTATTTT. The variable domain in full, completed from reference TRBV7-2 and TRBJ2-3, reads GAGVSQSPSNKVTEKGKDVELRCDPISGHTALYWYRQSLGQGLEFLIYFQGNSAPDKSGLPSDRFSAERTGGSVSTLTIQRTQQEDSAVYLCASSLAAGGADTQYFGPGTRLTVL.

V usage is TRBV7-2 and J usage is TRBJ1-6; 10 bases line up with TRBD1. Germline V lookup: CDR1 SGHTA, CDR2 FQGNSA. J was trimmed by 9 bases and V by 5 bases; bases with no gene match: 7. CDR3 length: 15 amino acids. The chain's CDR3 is CASSLRQGASSPLHF. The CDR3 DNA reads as TGTGCCAGCAGCCTACGACAGGGGGCGAGTTCACCCCTCCACTTT.